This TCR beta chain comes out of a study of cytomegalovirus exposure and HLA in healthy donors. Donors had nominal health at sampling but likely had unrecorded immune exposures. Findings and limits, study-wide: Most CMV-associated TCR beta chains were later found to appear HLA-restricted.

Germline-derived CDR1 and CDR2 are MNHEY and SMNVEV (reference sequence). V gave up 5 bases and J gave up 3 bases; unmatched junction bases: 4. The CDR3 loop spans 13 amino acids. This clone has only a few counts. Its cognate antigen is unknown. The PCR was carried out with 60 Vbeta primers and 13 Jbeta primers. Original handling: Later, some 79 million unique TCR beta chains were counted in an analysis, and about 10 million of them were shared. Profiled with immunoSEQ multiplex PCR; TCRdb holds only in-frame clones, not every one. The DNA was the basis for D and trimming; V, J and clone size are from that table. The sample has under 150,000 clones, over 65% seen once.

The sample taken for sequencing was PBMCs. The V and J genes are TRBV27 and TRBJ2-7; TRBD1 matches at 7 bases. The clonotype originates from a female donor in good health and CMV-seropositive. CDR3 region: CASSLQGFYEQYF. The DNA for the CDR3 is TGTGCCAGCAGTCTACAGGGGTTCTACGAGCAGTACTTC.